These 3 T cell receptor beta chains originate from one sample sequenced in a study of T cell clonotyping in hematopoietic cell transplantation. Described time point: recipient sample about 28 days before transplant, after cytoreduction. Sequenced by immunoSEQ multiplex PCR; TCRdb stores in-frame clones only, minus some. The sample carries 16,000 or so clones, roughly 93% recorded once. The sample was peripheral blood mononuclear cells, taken before stem cell transplant. Source of these receptors: a man younger than 30 with biphenotypic leukemia. Some clones in this sample may be carry-over from other donors' samples.

The chain joins TRBV30 to TRBJ2-5; no clear D gene. CDR1 and CDR2 from the germline V gene are GTSNPN and SVGIG (reference sequence). CDR3 length: 15 amino acids. Between the trimmed V and J ends, which lost 2 bases and 5 bases, there was a span of 18 bases. CDR3 sequence reads: CAWSTNTALGETQYF. CDR3 bases: TGTGCCTGGAGTACGAACACTGCTCTAGGGGAGACCCAGTACTTC.

This clone has a single count. The V gene is TRBV2, the J gene TRBJ2-3; weak D call: TRBD2 (6 bases). The length of the CDR3 is 17 residues. Germline assignment: CDR1 SNHLY and CDR2 FYNNEI. V gave up 3 bases and J gave up 3 bases, with 19 bases separating them. This chain's CDR3 is CASSERSSGRSTDTQYF. The CDR3 DNA reads as TGTGCCAGCAGTGAGAGGAGCTCTGGGAGGTCGACAGATACGCAGTATTTT.

This clone is a singleton in its sample. The rearrangement uses TRBV4-3 and TRBJ2-7, with 7 nucleotides matching TRBD1. The ends lost 0 bases at V and 2 bases at J; junction bases unmatched: 4. The CDR3 extends over 15 amino acids. Germline CDR1 reads LGHNA; CDR2 reads YSLEER. The CDR3 DNA follows: TGCGCCAGCAGCCAAGAACTAGGACAGGCCTACGAGCAGTACTTC. This gives the protein CASSQELGQAYEQYF.